The next 23 T cell receptor beta chains were all read from a single sample in a study of PD-1 blockade in classical Hodgkin lymphoma (dated by TCRdb to 2020 to 2021). The time point tag for this specimen amounts to: newly diagnosed, previously untreated cHL patient sample. The method was the immunoSEQ multiplex PCR assay. The table was pulled from immuneACCESS by TCRdb, which kept in-frame rearrangements only. Such tables lose some clones; where checked, under half of the loss comes from unresolved V genes, and the rest has no known cause. This sample comprises more than 15,000 clones, around 90% of them detected only once. The ten largest clones add up to 3% to 5% of the sample. The sample comprised peripheral blood mononuclear cells (PBMCs). Receptor source: a human donor with classical Hodgkin lymphoma.

The chain uses TRBV19 and TRBJ2-7; D not certain. Between the trimmed V and J ends, which lost 5 bases and 4 bases, there was a span of 12 bases. The CDR3 has 13 amino acids. The germline V gene has CDR1 LNHDA and CDR2 SQIVND (reference sequence). CDR3 sequence reads: CASSDRAPYEQYF. CDR3 coding DNA: TGTGCCAGTAGTGACCGGGCCCCATACGAGCAGTACTTC.

The sample holds a few counts of this clone. This chain joins TRBV15 and TRBJ1-5; 9 nucleotides align to TRBD1. CDR1 is LNHNV, CDR2 YYDKDF, per germline (reference sequence). This CDR3 has 16 residues. V lost 2 bases, J lost 5 bases, and 7 bases stayed unmatched. DNA of the CDR3: TGTGCCACCAGCAGACGGGGACAGGGTCTGTATCAGCCCCAGCATTTT. It specifies CATSRRGQGLYQPQHF. The variable domain in full, completed from reference TRBV15 and TRBJ1-5, reads DAMVIQNPRYQVTQFGKPVTLSCSQTLNHNVMYWYQQKSSQAPKLLFHYYDKDFNNEADTPDNFQSRRPNTSFCFLDIRSPGLGDTAMYLCATSRRGQGLYQPQHFGDGTRLSIL.

The chain links TRBV19 to TRBJ2-4; 9 nucleotides align to TRBD1. With V trimmed by 6 bases and J by 3 bases, 12 bases remained unmatched. The CDR3 consists of 17 residues. Per germline, CDR1 LNHDA and CDR2 SQIVND (reference sequence). The CDR3: CASRGGTGTFSKNIQYF. As DNA, the CDR3 is TGTGCCAGTAGGGGCGGGACAGGGACTTTTAGCAAAAACATTCAGTACTTC.

J is TRBJ2-5 and V is TRBV18; D not resolved. The CDR3 spans 13 residues. Trimming cost V 3 bases and J 2 bases, with 7 bases left between them. The V gene's germline CDR1 is KGHSH and CDR2 LQKENI. CDR3 nucleotides: TGTGCCAGCTCACCGCAAGGTCAAGAGACCCAGTACTTC. Protein: CASSPQGQETQYF.

Here the CDR3 DNA reads TGTGCCAGCAGTTCGACAGGGGCTAACTATGGCTACACCTTC. Amino acid sequence: CASSSTGANYGYTF. The rearrangement links TRBV27 to TRBJ1-2, with 8 bases lining up with TRBD1. V lost 4 bases to trimming and J lost 0 bases; unmatched junction nucleotides: 1. Germline V CDR1 and CDR2: MNHEY, SMNVEV (reference sequence). The CDR3 is 14 amino acids.

The rearrangement joins TRBV5-4 to TRBJ2-7; 7 bases match TRBD1. V was pared by 4 bases and J by 1 base, with 5 bases of the junction left unmatched. Germline values: CDR1 SGHNT, CDR2 YYREEE (reference sequence). The CDR3 totals 14 residues. In DNA form, the CDR3 reads TGTGCCAGCAGCAAGGGACAGAATTCCTACGAGCAGTACTTC. The encoded protein is CASSKGQNSYEQYF.

The rearrangement joins TRBV27 to TRBJ2-2; 11 bases align to TRBD2. CDR1 is MNHEY, CDR2 SMNVEV, per germline (reference sequence). This CDR3 comprises 18 residues. The V and J ends lost 7 bases and 1 base, in that order; junction bases with no gene match: 11. The CDR3 coding sequence is TGTGCCAGCAACAGTCTAGCGGGAGGCGCTTTGAACACCGGGGAGCTGTTTTTT. Its translation: CASNSLAGGALNTGELFF.

This sequence joins TRBV5-1 and TRBJ1-1, with D maybe TRBD1 (6 bases). The CDR3 spans 14 residues. V gave up 3 bases and J gave up 6 bases, with 15 bases separating them. Germline assignment: CDR1 SGHRS and CDR2 YFSETQ. CDR3 DNA: TGCGCCAGCAGCTGGGCGGGGGCAAGAGCTGAAGCTTTCTTT. Protein product: CASSWAGARAEAFF.

This clone was counted between two and nine times. The chain recombines TRBV28 with TRBJ2-7; either TRBD1 or TRBD2 may fit D (8 bases each). V was clipped by 1 base and J by 4 bases, with 20 bases between them. Germline assignment: CDR1 MDHEN and CDR2 SYDVKM. The CDR3 is 17 residues long. CDR3 amino acids: CASSLSGGDRPDYEQYF. In DNA form, the CDR3 reads TGTGCCAGCAGTTTATCCGGGGGGGACAGGCCTGATTACGAGCAGTACTTC.

V gene TRBV2 combines with J gene TRBJ2-2; no reliable D call. The germline V gene encodes CDR1 SNHLY and CDR2 FYNNEI. There are 13 residues in the CDR3. The V end lost 5 bases, the J end lost 6 bases, and 10 bases lay between the germline ends. As DNA, the CDR3 is TGTGCCAGCAGTTCAACCTTCGCCGGGGAGCTGTTTTTT. Its protein is CASSSTFAGELFF. Complete variable domain (other parts from reference TRBV2 and TRBJ2-2): EPEVTQTPSHQVTQMGQEVILRCVPISNHLYFYWYRQILGQKVEFLVSFYNNEISEKSEIFDDQFSVERPDGSNFTLKIRSTKLEDSAMYFCASSSTFAGELFFGEGSRLTVL.

The CDR3, as DNA: TGTGCCAGTAGTAACAAGGATAGCAATCAGCCCCAGCATTTT. This sequence encodes CASSNKDSNQPQHF. This chain uses TRBV19 with TRBJ1-5, with no clear D. V lost 4 bases, J lost 0 bases, and 7 bases lay in between. From germline, CDR1 is LNHDA and CDR2 SQIVND (reference sequence). The CDR3 has 14 residues.

The CDR3 is CASSLAIGSASSYNEQFF. CDR3 DNA sequence: TGTGCCAGCAGCTTAGCCATAGGTAGCGCCAGCTCCTACAATGAGCAGTTCTTC. This chain connects TRBV7-2 to TRBJ2-1, with D possibly being TRBD2 (5 bases). The CDR3 runs 18 residues. V was shortened by 0 bases and J by 0 bases, with 15 bases between the two germline ends. Germline V gives CDR1 SGHTA, CDR2 FQGNSA.

This chain connects TRBV10-3 to TRBJ2-3, with 9 nucleotides matching TRBD2. The CDR3 spans 14 residues. J was trimmed by 1 base and V by 5 bases; bases with no gene match: 1. CDR1 ENHRY and CDR2 SYGVKD come from the germline V gene. The CDR3 coding sequence is TGTGCCATCAGTCGACTAGCGGGCACAGATACGCAGTATTTT. Protein sequence: CAISRLAGTDTQYF.

The rearrangement joins TRBV27 to TRBJ2-3, with 11 nucleotides matching TRBD2. The germline CDR1 and CDR2 sequences are MNHEY and SMNVEV (reference sequence). Germline trimming cut 6 bases from V and 6 bases from J; bases unmatched to any gene: 8. This CDR3 has 15 residues. The CDR3: CASRGGLAVSDTQYF. As DNA, the CDR3 is TGTGCCAGCAGAGGGGGACTAGCGGTCTCTGATACGCAGTATTTT.

The rearrangement uses TRBV15 and TRBJ2-3; D not resolved. V was cut by 5 bases and J by 2 bases, with 11 bases left in between. Germline loops: CDR1 LNHNV, CDR2 YYDKDF (reference sequence). The CDR3 is 14 amino acids. The CDR3 here is CATSGPYSTDTQYF. The CDR3 DNA is TGTGCCACCAGCGGTCCGTATTCCACAGATACGCAGTATTTT. Full variable domain (remainder filled in from reference TRBV15 and TRBJ2-3): DAMVIQNPRYQVTQFGKPVTLSCSQTLNHNVMYWYQQKSSQAPKLLFHYYDKDFNNEADTPDNFQSRRPNTSFCFLDIRSPGLGDTAMYLCATSGPYSTDTQYFGPGTRLTVL.

V and J are TRBV6-5 and TRBJ2-3; a possible D gene is TRBD2 (6 bases). Germline CDR1 MNHEY, CDR2 SVGAGI. Trimming shortened V by 7 bases and J by 0 bases, and 11 bases separated the two germline ends. The CDR3 has 14 amino acids. CDR3 in DNA: TGTGCCAGCAAGGAGGGAATAAGCACAGATACGCAGTATTTT. Residues: CASKEGISTDTQYF.

This clone has a single count. The chain recombines TRBV5-1 with TRBJ2-1; TRBD1 aligns across 8 bases. This CDR3 contains 14 residues. With 4 bases clipped from V and 5 bases from J, the junction kept 5 bases outside the gene matches. The germline V gene encodes CDR1 SGHRS and CDR2 YFSETQ. CDR3 DNA sequence: TGCGCCAGCAGCAGGACAGGGTTCAACAATGAGCAGTTCTTC. It yields the protein CASSRTGFNNEQFF.

The rearrangement links TRBV11-2 to TRBJ1-4; tentative D call: TRBD1 (5 bases). Between the trimmed V and J ends, which lost 5 bases and 4 bases, there was a span of 14 bases. In germline, CDR1 is SGHAT, CDR2 FQNNGV. This CDR3 is 15 amino acids long. The CDR3 DNA sequence: TGTGCCAGCAGCCGAACGGGGACCTATAATGAAAAACTGTTTTTT. Its protein product is CASSRTGTYNEKLFF. Full variable domain (outside the CDR3, taken from reference TRBV11-2 and TRBJ1-4): EAGVAQSPRYKIIEKRQSVAFWCNPISGHATLYWYQQILGQGPKLLIQFQNNGVVDDSQLPKDRFSAERLKGVDSTLKIQPAKLEDSAVYLCASSRTGTYNEKLFFGSGTQLSVL.

This chain uses TRBV7-2 with TRBJ2-5, with 8 bases lining up with TRBD2. With V trimmed by 5 bases and J by 3 bases, 8 bases remained unmatched. From germline, CDR1 is SGHTA and CDR2 FQGNSA. The CDR3 has 15 amino acids. CDR3: CASSGGSGSEETQYF. The CDR3 DNA reads TGTGCCAGCAGCGGGGGGAGCGGGAGTGAAGAGACCCAGTACTTC.

This clone was observed once. The V call is TRBV28, the J call TRBJ2-5, with TRBD2 identical over 8 bases. This CDR3 contains 15 residues. The germline V gene has CDR1 MDHEN and CDR2 SYDVKM. Trimming cost V 5 bases and J 1 base; bases outside gene matches: 6. The CDR3 coding sequence is TGTGCCAGCAGTCAAAGACTAGCGTCCCAAGAGACCCAGTACTTC. Its translation is CASSQRLASQETQYF.

The chain has TRBV6-1 and TRBJ2-3; D gene unclear. Germline lookup yields CDR1 MNHNS and CDR2 SASEGT. CDR3 length: 11 residues. Trimming took off 4 bases at V and 6 bases at J, with 5 bases between the two ends. In nucleotides, the CDR3 is TGTGCCAGCAGTGTTTGGGATACGCAGTATTTT. As protein: CASSVWDTQYF.

The rearrangement links TRBV7-8 to TRBJ2-7; the D gene is possibly TRBD2 (6 bases). Germline V CDR1 and CDR2: SGHVS, FQNEAQ. This CDR3 contains 13 residues. V gave up 5 bases and J gave up 2 bases, with 10 bases separating them. The CDR3 reads CASSRRGTYEQYF. Written as DNA, the CDR3 is TGTGCCAGCAGCCGCCGCGGGACCTACGAGCAGTACTTC.

This rearrangement joins TRBV20-1 to TRBJ1-1, with D unclear. The CDR3 totals 10 residues. Germline V gene sequence: CDR1 DFQATT, CDR2 SNEGSKA (reference sequence). Trimming shortened V by 7 bases and J by 11 bases, and 14 bases separated the two germline ends. In nucleotides, the CDR3 is TGCAGTGTGGAACGGCGTCGCGCTTTCTTT. Translated: CSVERRRAFF.